Listed here is a single TCR beta chain. This clonotype was seen only once. Its antigen is still unknown. Base qualities are not provided; no much larger clone lies one nucleotide away. V and J are truncated by 3 bases and 5 bases respectively, leaving an intervening sequence of 13 bases. Looking up the germline V gene (reference sequence) yields CDR1 DFQATT and CDR2 SNEGSKA. Taken from cysteine to phenylalanine, the CDR3 has 13 residues. Only the CDR3 part of the read is kept: 39 bases, read in frame from the first base. This specimen belongs to a study of blood T cells in healthy people across ages (dated by TCRdb to between 2014 and 2017). Background for the entire study: In model experiments, template switching captured about one uniquely barcoded TCR beta cDNA molecule for every two T cells. The study measured age-related changes in TCR beta repertoire diversity using deep sequencing normalized with unique cDNA molecular identifiers. Four age groups were formed from the donors: young (average 16 years), middle-aged (roughly 38), aged (roughly 59) and long-lived (about 80). To avoid experimental bias, donors of different ages were distributed randomly across sequencing lanes. Using the same blood draw, the study looked at two additional independent replicas of 1 million unique cDNA reads for two donors, one aged 18 to 30 and the other aged 80 or older. Beyond this particular receptor, the publication reports: The percentage of naive T cells measured by flow cytometry correlated strongly with observed TCR beta diversity. Estimates of total diversity from one million sequenced T cells were regarded as lower bounds and underestimates. As age increased, observed TCR beta diversity per million T cells dropped in a roughly linear way, and a significant reduction was already evident by age about 36. Because profiling used bulk unsorted PBMCs, naive and antigen-experienced compartments could not be compared conclusively. Donor CMV infection status was unknown, potentially confounding age-related changes in expanded clonotypes. The long-lived group showed more naive CD4+ T cells, fewer expanded clones and increased TCR diversity than the aged group, suggesting age selection.

Systemically healthy Caucasian individuals from Russia, 35 to 50 in total and aged 6 to 90 years, were included as donors. Roughly 9 milliliters of peripheral blood were drawn from each donor into EDTA-treated Vacutainer tubes. Ficoll-Paque density-gradient centrifugation was used to isolate PBMCs, with at least 7 million per sample. Trizol reagent was used to extract total RNA from the PBMCs, yielding at least 6 micrograms per sample. Naive CD45RAhigh/CD27high T cell percentages were measured by flow cytometry on a PBMC aliquot from every donor. To prepare the library, 5' RACE was applied. TCRdb shows the sequencer as Illumina HiSeq 2500. A second roughly 7 to 11 cycle PCR used a sample-barcoded 5' primer and a J-beta primer mix. A unique molecular identifier was introduced onto each TCR beta cDNA molecule by a template-switch 5' adaptor carrying 12 random nucleotides. At least 2.5 million CDR3-containing paired-end reads were obtained from each sample. The Mint cDNA synthesis kit, primed by a TRBC-specific oligonucleotide, was used to synthesize first-strand cDNA from all RNA. Following uracil-DNA glycosylase treatment, all cDNA underwent a first 18-cycle PCR with the universal primers M1SS and BC2_uni_R. In the authors' own workflow: Normalization of each sample was performed by random selection of 1 million high-quality reads, each carrying a distinct molecular identifier. Reads with shared molecular identifiers were discarded instead of being binned into consensus sequences. MiTCR, run with a Q25 quality threshold and the strictest error-elimination algorithm, handled CDR3 identification, clonotype clustering and error correction. A nonparametric unseen species model with Euler transformation was used to estimate lower-bound total TCR beta diversity. TCRdb's own reprocessing of the public reads used fastp at Q25 and MiXCR and kept productive beta chains. All rows with the same CDR3 protein become a single entry with the most common DNA and genes. These V and J calls are TCRdb output, not the study's own analysis. For this sample there are more than 500,000 distinct CDR3 sequences; about 26% appear just once. Less than 20% of the sample is taken by the ten largest.

The chain couples TRBV20-1 to TRBJ2-5; the D gene is not confidently resolved. The TCR comes from a woman aged 70-85 years in good health. Sequencing was performed on blood. The nucleotide sequence reads as follows: TGCAGTGCTAGTTCCATGAGGCTGGAGACCCAGTACTTC. The translation is CSASSMRLETQYF.